This TCR beta chain was recovered during a study of graft-versus-host responses after intestinal transplantation. The wider study: Uniformly, recipients were administered anti-thymocyte globulin induction with subsequent tacrolimus and steroids for around three years. Whole-study findings and limits: Within the allografts of patients who had graft-donor T cell macrochimerism, graft-versus-host to host-versus-graft clonal ratios were high. GvH clones turned up in recipient marrow; some had shown up first in ileum or blood.

Notes on this clone: The antigen is not known.

The table came from immunoSEQ multiplex PCR; TCRdb's copy has only in-frame clones and leaves some out. The sample carries roughly 75,000 clones, roughly 89% recorded once. Germline CDR1 SGHVS, CDR2 FQNEAQ. There are 16 residues in the CDR3. V was clipped by 3 bases and J by 0 bases, with 12 bases between them. This clonotype was sampled from a human donor who received an intestinal transplant. The rearrangement uses TRBV7-8 and TRBJ1-3; TRBD1 might be the D (5 bases). The material sequenced was unstimulated CD4+ T cells sorted from spleen or lymph node cells, taken before intestinal transplant. DNA of the CDR3: TGTGCCAGCAGCTTTGGTGACAGCCTCTCTGGAAACACCATATATTTT. This codes for CASSFGDSLSGNTIYF.